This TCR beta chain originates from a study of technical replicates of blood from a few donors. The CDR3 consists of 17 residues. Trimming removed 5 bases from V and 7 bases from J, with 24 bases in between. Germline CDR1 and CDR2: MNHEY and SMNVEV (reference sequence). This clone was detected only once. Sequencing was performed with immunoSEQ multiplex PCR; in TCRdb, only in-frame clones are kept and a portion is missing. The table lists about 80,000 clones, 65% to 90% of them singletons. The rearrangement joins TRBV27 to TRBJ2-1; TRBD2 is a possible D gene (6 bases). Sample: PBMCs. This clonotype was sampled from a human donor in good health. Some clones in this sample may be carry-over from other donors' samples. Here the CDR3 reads CASSPLSSRDSKNEQFF. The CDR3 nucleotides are TGTGCCAGCAGTCCCTTAAGTAGTCGGGACTCAAAAAATGAGCAGTTCTTC.